Listed below are T cell receptor beta chains from one sample, sequenced in a study of blood T cell repertoires in COVID-19. Clones were sequenced by immunoSEQ multiplex PCR, and TCRdb holds only the in-frame ones, with some missing. The table has 75,000 to 100,000 clones, 70% to 90% seen once; the top ten hold roughly a sixth. Sample: peripheral blood. The receptors were gathered from a woman older than 75 with acute or convalescent COVID-19. CDR3s include the opening cysteine and the closing phenylalanine or tryptophan. Size values are once, few and many counts, or a class for expanded clones, and some rows have none.

j_call | clone_size | v_call | cdr3_aa
TRBJ2-7 | - | TRBV6-6 | CASTGSGGAIDEQYF
TRBJ2-1 | - | TRBV28 | CGAGQRYNEQFF
TRBJ2-1 | - | TRBV5-4 | CASSFSGGAMDEQFF
TRBJ2-7 | - | TRBV7-9 | CASSLQGYEQYF
TRBJ1-4 | few | TRBV5-1 | CASRQGDGQEKLFF
TRBJ2-5 | - | TRBV19 | CASSPGTARETQYF
TRBJ2-3 | - | TRBV6-5 | CASRGHGPGTDTQYF
TRBJ2-3 | - | TRBV10-3 | CAISENGAGGPKDTQYF
TRBJ1-1 | - | TRBV5-1 | CASSLADRGGEAFF
TRBJ2-7 | - | TRBV2 | CASNPTSGGSYEQYF
TRBJ2-7 | - | TRBV2 | CATSNDSGPSGEQYF
TRBJ1-6 | - | TRBV7-9 | CASSRSGGSYNSPLHF
TRBJ1-6 | - | TRBV6-6 | CASSGGTGTSPLHF
TRBJ2-1 | - | TRBV6-2/TRBV6-3 | CASSLLAGGGNEQFF
TRBJ1-2 | few | TRBV7-3 | CASSLRQGYGYTF
TRBJ2-7 | - | TRBV18 | CASSPRQGAIHEQYF
TRBJ2-2 | - | TRBV7-8 | CASSTRGRVTGELFF
TRBJ2-6 | - | TRBV6-5 | CASSYSGATGANVLTF
TRBJ1-2 | - | TRBV5-1 | CASSLRDTYGYTF
TRBJ2-1 | - | TRBV28 | CASSSPPASGGYNEQFF
TRBJ1-5 | - | TRBV24-1 | CATSDSDSAYSNQPQHF
TRBJ2-5 | - | TRBV7-2 | CASSLAGQKTQYF
TRBJ1-2 | - | TRBV6-5 | CASRLIGVNYGYTF
TRBJ2-2 | - | TRBV5-4 | CASSFGNTGELFF
TRBJ2-1 | - | TRBV10-1 | CASSENHGTGTSYNEQFF
TRBJ2-6 | few | TRBV19 | CAVGTDSGANVLTF
TRBJ2-2 | - | TRBV7-6 | CASSPRVYSGELFF
TRBJ1-6 | once | TRBV5-4 | CASQNVGQSNSPLHF
TRBJ2-7 | - | TRBV20-1 | CSASHRDEQYF
TRBJ2-1 | few | TRBV7-3 | CASSPHPTSEYNEQFF
TRBJ2-1 | - | TRBV5-1 | CASSPGGRNEQFF
TRBJ2-7 | - | TRBV5-8 | CASSLVQPPYEQYF
TRBJ1-1 | - | TRBV27 | CASSLHPGNTEAFF
TRBJ1-2 | - | TRBV29-1 | CSVEYTGVRGYTF
TRBJ1-2 | - | TRBV11-2 | CASSLANSQYYGYTF
TRBJ2-3 | once | TRBV18 | CASSPRRLAGISRETQYF
TRBJ2-1 | - | TRBV6-1 | CASSDPQRGPSGQFF
TRBJ2-6 | - | TRBV5-1 | CASSPGTGGANVLTF
TRBJ1-2 | - | TRBV5-1 | CASSLSVGGEPLTLYGYTF
TRBJ1-1 | - | TRBV11-3 | CASSSYRELNTEAFF
TRBJ2-7 | - | TRBV5-8 | CASSLTGSPYEQYF
TRBJ2-3 | - | TRBV30 | CAWNELAVSDTQYF
TRBJ2-6 | - | TRBV5-6 | CASSLLPVKANVLTF
TRBJ1-2 | - | TRBV5-4 | CASSLFDRETHGYTF
TRBJ2-3 | - | TRBV6-1 | CASSEAHPPSTDTQYF
TRBJ1-4 | - | TRBV24-1 | CATSDGGTVEKLFF
TRBJ2-2 | - | TRBV9 | CASSVAGSNTGELFF
TRBJ1-1 | - | TRBV5-8 | CASSRPTGRSTNTEAFF
TRBJ1-2 | - | TRBV5-1 | CASSGQGPLHYGYTF
TRBJ1-2 | once | TRBV5-1 | CASSLALDRFYGYTF
TRBJ2-2 | - | TRBV5-1 | CASSLQGPDTGELFF
TRBJ2-5 | - | TRBV5-4 | CASSSRGGGWQETQYF
TRBJ2-2 | - | TRBV2 | CASTVRGGTGELFF